This T cell receptor beta chain emerged from a study of blood T cell repertoires in COVID-19. Germline assignment: CDR1 SNHLY and CDR2 FYNNEI. Trimming pared 2 bases from V and 11 bases from J, leaving 12 bases between. The CDR3 sequence is 12 residues long. Only one count was recorded for this clone. Original handling: Amplification from reference gene primers served as the basis for estimated nucleated cell counts. Generated by immunoSEQ multiplex PCR, the TCRdb table keeps only in-frame clones and is missing some. V, J and clone size reflect that table, while D and trimming were determined from the DNA. This table has approximately 390,000 clones, around 90% appearing once. Residents of about two dozen US areas, aged about 18 to 95 years, made up the participants. The study assigned cohorts using participant-reported clinical history.

The receptor comes from a woman aged 40 to 50 with acute COVID-19. J is TRBJ1-1 and V is TRBV2, with D possibly being TRBD1 (5 bases). Source material: PBMCs or T cells enriched from blood (not recorded which). The CDR3 bases are TGTGCCAGCAGTGAAAAGGTGGGGGGGGCTTTCTTT. Protein product: CASSEKVGGAFF.